The entry below gives a single T cell receptor beta chain sequence along with its context. These data belong to a study of shared clonotypes between healthy human individuals. DNA from unsorted PBMC was sequenced on ten immunoSEQ deep assay plates. The assay was immunoSEQ multiplex PCR, and TCRdb's table has in-frame clones only and misses some. The profile shows fewer than 550,000 clones, 60% to 80% of them singletons. The CDR3 is 16 residues long. This chain links TRBV1 with TRBJ2-3; TRBD2 reflects the table's D call only, with no check against the DNA. TRBV1 is a pseudogene segment. This sequence was found in a woman aged 40 to 50 in good health. Some clones in this sample may be carry-over from other donors' samples. Specimen: PBMCs. CDR3 nucleotide sequence: TGCACCAGCAGCCAAGGAGGTCGAGCAAGCACAGATACGCAGTATTTT. This gives the protein CTSSQGGRASTDTQYF.